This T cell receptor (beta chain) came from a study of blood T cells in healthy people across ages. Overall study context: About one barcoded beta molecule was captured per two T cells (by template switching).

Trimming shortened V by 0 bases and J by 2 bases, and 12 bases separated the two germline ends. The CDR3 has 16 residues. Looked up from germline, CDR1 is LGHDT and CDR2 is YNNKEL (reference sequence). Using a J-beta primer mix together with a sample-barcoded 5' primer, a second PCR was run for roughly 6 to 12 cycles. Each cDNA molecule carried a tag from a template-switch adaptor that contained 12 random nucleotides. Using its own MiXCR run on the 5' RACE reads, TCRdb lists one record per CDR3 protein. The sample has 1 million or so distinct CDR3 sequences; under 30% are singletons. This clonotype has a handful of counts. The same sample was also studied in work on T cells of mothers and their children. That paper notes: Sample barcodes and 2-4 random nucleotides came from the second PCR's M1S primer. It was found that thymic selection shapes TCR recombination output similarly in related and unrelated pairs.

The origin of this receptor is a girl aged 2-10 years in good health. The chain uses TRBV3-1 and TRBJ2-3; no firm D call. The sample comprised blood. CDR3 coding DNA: TGTGCCAGCAGCCAAGATTCGACCCCCGACACAGATACGCAGTATTTT. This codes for CASSQDSTPDTDTQYF.